Only a few counts were recorded for the clone carrying this TCR beta chain. The antigen is undetermined. This sample is drawn from a study of T-cell memory formation after mild COVID-19. Whole-study context: The study found TCR clusters largely donor specific.

Study observations and caveats: The main location of contracting CD4+ clones was CM and EM, and that of contracting CD8+ clones was EMRA. Cross-reactive memory appears to have joined, as suggested by some responding clones showing up in pre-infection memory. A second wave expanding day 15 to 37 was CD4+-biased; contracting clones were balanced.

TCRdb ran MiXCR on the 5' RACE reads and lists one entry per CDR3 protein. Of roughly 130,000 distinct CDR3 sequences listed, 5% to 6.5% are singletons. Trimming cost V 2 bases and J 6 bases, with 15 bases left between them. Per the germline V gene, CDR1 is SGHRS and CDR2 is YFSETQ. The CDR3 is made up of 14 amino acids. V and J are TRBV5-1 and TRBJ2-7; D gene uncertain. The clonotype was recovered from an adult woman who had mild COVID-19 (a few samples of this study predate the infection). Cell type and time point are not known. Material: PBMCs or a T cell subset sorted from them (not recorded which). The CDR3 reads CASSFGFGPSEQYF. The CDR3, as DNA: TGCGCCAGCAGCTTCGGTTTCGGCCCCTCCGAGCAGTACTTC.